These 32 T cell receptor beta chains came from one sample sequenced in a study of CD8 T cells in ankylosing spondylitis. Study findings and constraints: A motif in TCR beta, a set of roughly eight highly homologous variants, appeared characteristic of ankylosing spondylitis blood.

MiXCR, run by TCRdb on the 5' RACE reads, gives a single entry per CDR3 protein. The data contain 500,000 to 650,000 distinct CDR3 sequences, roughly 5.3% of them singletons. The antigens these receptors bind are not known. Sequenced material: blood, either unsorted or a sorted T cell fraction (not recorded which). The receptors were gathered from a male donor with ankylosing spondylitis.

This clonotype has a count of ten or more. V is TRBV20-1 and J is TRBJ1-2, with D possibly being TRBD1 (6 bases). CDR3 length equals 15 residues. V lost 0 bases to trimming and J lost 1 base, with 12 bases between them. Looked up from germline, CDR1 is DFQATT and CDR2 is SNEGSKA (reference sequence). CDR3 sequence: CSARDTGGRNYGYTF. The CDR3 nucleotides read TGCAGTGCTAGAGATACCGGGGGCCGTAACTATGGCTACACCTTC.

At least ten counts were recorded for this clonotype. This chain joins TRBV29-1 and TRBJ1-1; D call uncertain. Trimming stripped 1 base from V and 1 base from J, with 4 bases between. This CDR3 comprises 12 residues. CDR1 is SQVTM, CDR2 ANQGSEA, per germline. The chain's CDR3 is CSVEGPNTEAFF. The CDR3 coding sequence is TGCAGCGTTGAAGGTCCGAACACTGAAGCTTTCTTT.

This clonotype was counted at least ten times. The chain recombines TRBV5-6 with TRBJ2-4; D unresolved. CDR1 and CDR2 (germline): SGHDT, YYEEEE. Trimming stripped 1 base from V and 0 bases from J, with 11 bases between. This CDR3 region has 16 residues. CDR3 residues: CASSLLSSLAKNIQYF. Written as DNA, the CDR3 is TGTGCCAGCAGCTTGCTAAGTTCCTTAGCCAAAAACATTCAGTACTTC.

This clonotype was found many times. This CDR3 reads CSAPGLAGVETQYF. The CDR3 region has the DNA TGCAGTGCTCCGGGACTAGCGGGAGTAGAGACCCAGTACTTC. The genes are TRBV20-1 and TRBJ2-5; 14 positions agree with TRBD2. Trimming took 5 bases from V and 4 from J; bases not matched to a gene: 3. CDR1 and CDR2 (germline): DFQATT, SNEGSKA (reference sequence). The CDR3 length is 14 residues.

This clonotype was observed many times. The chain is built from TRBV5-1 and TRBJ1-1, with unresolved D. Trimming removed 5 bases from V and 1 base from J, with 12 bases in between. CDR1 and CDR2 (germline): SGHRS, YFSETQ. The CDR3 spans 14 residues. The CDR3 DNA sequence: TGCGCCAGCAGTGGAGACACGGGGAACACTGAAGCTTTCTTT. Translating it yields CASSGDTGNTEAFF.

A note on this clonotype: Mismatch with germline at one junction end may stem from a read error. This chain links TRBV6-2 or TRBV6-3 with TRBJ1-1; possibly TRBD1 for D (5 bases). The CDR3 is made up of 12 amino acids. The V gene's germline CDR1 is MNHEY and CDR2 SVGEGT. The CDR3 bases are TGCGCAAGTTCCCGGGGGACCTTCGTGAGTTTCTTT. It yields the protein CASSRGTFVSFF.

This clonotype was detected many times. The chain couples TRBV13 to TRBJ1-1; D unresolved. Trimming removed 4 bases from V and 6 bases from J, with 12 bases in between. Germline CDR1 and CDR2: PRHDT and FYEKMQ (reference sequence). The CDR3 is made up of 13 amino acids. Written as DNA, the CDR3 is TGTGCCAGCAGCTCCCCGTATTTTTCTGAAGCTTTCTTT. It encodes CASSSPYFSEAFF.

V is TRBV6-5 and J is TRBJ2-3, with a tentative D call TRBD1 (5 bases). V was pared by 8 bases and J by 2 bases, with 8 bases between. Germline CDR1 and CDR2: MNHEY and SVGAGI. The length of the CDR3 is 12 residues. The CDR3 reads CASGALTDTQYF. DNA for the CDR3: TGTGCCAGCGGGGCCCTCACAGATACGCAGTATTTT.

This clonotype was picked up many times. V usage is TRBV12-3 or TRBV12-4 and J usage is TRBJ1-2, with TRBD1 matching over 8 bases. The CDR3 consists of 15 residues. The ends lost 5 bases at V and 2 bases at J; junction bases unmatched: 7. The CDR3 DNA follows: TGTGCCAGCAGTGCCCCGGGACAGGACAACTATGGCTACACCTTC. It codes for CASSAPGQDNYGYTF.

This clonotype was found a few times. The rearrangement joins TRBV9 to TRBJ1-2; possible D gene TRBD1, 5 bases. The CDR3 covers 15 residues. The V end lost 3 bases, the J end lost 6 bases, and 18 bases lay between the germline ends. Per germline, CDR1 SGDLS and CDR2 YYNGEE. The CDR3 DNA follows: TGTGCCAGCAGCGCCGAGAATGCAGGGAACGATGGCTACACCTTC. Protein sequence: CASSAENAGNDGYTF.

This clonotype appeared many times. The rearrangement links TRBV20-1 to TRBJ1-5, with 7 bases that match TRBD1. The CDR3 contains 14 residues. Germline CDR1 and CDR2: DFQATT and SNEGSKA (reference sequence). The trim removed 1 base at V and 5 bases at J, leaving 5 bases unmatched. CDR3 region: CSARAPGQYQPQHF. In nucleotides, the CDR3 is TGCAGTGCTAGAGCCCCGGGACAGTATCAGCCCCAGCATTTT.

This clonotype was observed a handful of times. This CDR3 reads CASSQQGGPRQFF. The CDR3 DNA reads TGTGCCAGTAGTCAGCAGGGGGGACCAAGACAGTTCTTC. The rearrangement uses TRBV19 and TRBJ2-1; possible D gene TRBD1, 7 bases. The CDR3 consists of 13 residues. Trimming shortened V by 5 bases and J by 13 bases, and 18 bases separated the two germline ends. CDR1 is LNHDA, CDR2 SQIVND, per germline (reference sequence).

This clonotype has more than one count but fewer than ten. This rearrangement joins TRBV7-2 to TRBJ1-6; D perhaps matches TRBD1 (6 bases). The CDR3 has 15 amino acids. CDR1 and CDR2 from the germline V gene are SGHTA and FQGNSA. Between the trimmed V and J ends, which lost 7 bases and 10 bases, there was a span of 20 bases. The CDR3, as DNA: TGTGCCAGCATCCGACAGGACCCCTTACGGTCACCCCTCCACTTT. Translated: CASIRQDPLRSPLHF.

Only a few counts were recorded for this clonotype. This chain connects TRBV12-3 or TRBV12-4 to TRBJ1-2; no clear D gene. This CDR3 spans 14 amino acids. V was pared by 7 bases and J by 4 bases, with 16 bases between. The CDR3 DNA is TGTGCCAGCACCCTAAATCCCCGGGGCTATGGCTACACCTTC. This encodes CASTLNPRGYGYTF.

This clonotype was seen at least ten times. This chain uses TRBV28 with TRBJ2-4, with TRBD1 matching over 8 bases. Trimming cost V 6 bases and J 7 bases; bases outside gene matches: 8. The CDR3 contains 14 residues. Germline V gives CDR1 MDHEN, CDR2 SYDVKM. The CDR3: CASSLTGEINIQYF. The CDR3 nucleotides are TGTGCCAGCAGCCTGACAGGGGAGATTAACATTCAGTACTTC.

This clonotype appeared many times. The CDR3 is CASSVGQTNTEAFF. CDR3 bases: TGTGCCAGCAGCGTGGGACAGACGAACACTGAAGCTTTCTTT. The chain couples TRBV9 to TRBJ1-1, with TRBD1 matching 7 bases. In germline, CDR1 is SGDLS, CDR2 YYNGEE. V trimming: 2 bases; J trimming: 1 base; junction bases outside the gene matches: 2. The CDR3 has 14 amino acids.

This clonotype occurred many times. V usage is TRBV20-1 and J usage is TRBJ2-7; D not resolved. The CDR3 consists of 13 residues. The V end was cut by 5 bases, the J end by 0 bases, with 11 bases between. Germline CDR1 DFQATT, CDR2 SNEGSKA (reference sequence). The CDR3 is CSAHGLYSYEQYF. The CDR3 coding sequence is TGCAGTGCTCACGGCCTTTACTCCTACGAGCAGTACTTC.

V is TRBV6-2 or TRBV6-3 and J is TRBJ2-3; D possibly corresponds to TRBD2 (5 bases). V was cut by 0 bases and J by 4 bases, with 11 bases left in between. CDR3 size: 15 residues. CDR1 MNHEY and CDR2 SVGEGT come from the germline V gene. The CDR3 region has the DNA TGTGCCAGCAGTTACTCTTTTGCTAGCCCAGATACGCAGTATTTT. It yields the protein CASSYSFASPDTQYF.

This clonotype was seen many times. The chain recombines TRBV5-1 with TRBJ2-1; D perhaps matches TRBD1 (6 bases). From germline, CDR1 is SGHRS and CDR2 YFSETQ. The CDR3 consists of 13 residues. V was shortened by 4 bases and J by 7 bases, with 12 bases between the two germline ends. The CDR3 DNA reads as TGCGCCAGCAGCGTGCCTACAGGGAATGAGCAGTTCTTC. Protein product: CASSVPTGNEQFF.

There are many counts of this clonotype. The V and J genes are TRBV27 and TRBJ1-1; 10 nucleotides match TRBD1. CDR3 length equals 15 residues. Trimming at V came to 5 bases and at J to 3 bases, leaving 6 bases not matched to a gene. Germline lookup yields CDR1 MNHEY and CDR2 SMNVEV (reference sequence). The CDR3 spells CASSALGTGDTEAFF. The CDR3, as DNA: TGTGCCAGCAGTGCTCTTGGGACAGGGGACACTGAAGCTTTCTTT.

This clonotype was observed many times. The genes are TRBV12-3 or TRBV12-4 and TRBJ1-4; D ambiguous. There are 15 residues in the CDR3. With 1 base removed from V and 5 bases from J, the gap between germline ends came to 11 bases. The CDR3 DNA is TGTGCCAGCAGTTTAGTTGGCGGCCCCAATGAAAAACTGTTTTTT. This encodes CASSLVGGPNEKLFF.

The chain carries TRBV4-2 and TRBJ2-6; D is unresolved. Germline values: CDR1 LGHNA, CDR2 YNFKEQ. The CDR3 is 17 residues long. The germline V and J ends were trimmed by 0 bases and 2 bases, with 11 bases remaining between them. CDR3 region: CASSQDWAATGANVLTF. CDR3 sequence (DNA): TGTGCCAGCAGCCAAGATTGGGCAGCAACTGGGGCCAACGTCCTGACTTTC.

This clonotype was counted at least ten times. The V and J genes are TRBV20-1 and TRBJ1-2, with a possible D match to TRBD1 (6 bases). V lost 6 bases to trimming and J lost 4 bases, with 15 bases between them. This CDR3 has 13 amino acids. The germline V gene has CDR1 DFQATT and CDR2 SNEGSKA (reference sequence). The CDR3 region is CSAKRTDLYGYTF. Written as DNA, the CDR3 is TGCAGTGCGAAAAGGACAGACCTCTATGGCTACACCTTC.

In its sample, this clonotype was seen many times. The gene calls are TRBV28 and TRBJ1-1; TRBD1 matches 9 bases. This CDR3 is built from 13 residues. Trimming cost V 4 bases and J 5 bases; bases outside gene matches: 2. From germline, CDR1 is MDHEN and CDR2 SYDVKM. In nucleotides, the CDR3 is TGTGCCAGCAGTTGGGACAGGGAGACTGAAGCTTTCTTT. It codes for CASSWDRETEAFF.

This clonotype came up many times. This rearrangement joins TRBV20-1 to TRBJ2-1; TRBD1 agrees at 11 bases. CDR1 and CDR2 from the germline V gene are DFQATT and SNEGSKA (reference sequence). This CDR3 is 14 amino acids long. The trim removed 4 bases at V and 7 bases at J, leaving 6 bases unmatched. CDR3 amino acids: CSAIRDRGVNEQFF. The DNA for the CDR3 is TGCAGTGCTATCCGGGACAGGGGGGTTAATGAGCAGTTCTTC.

The sample holds a few counts of this clonotype. The CDR3 loop is CASHKALPNTEAFF. In DNA, the CDR3 is TGCGCCAGCCATAAGGCACTCCCGAACACTGAAGCTTTCTTT. This chain links TRBV5-1 with TRBJ1-1, with D hard to call. V was pared by 7 bases and J by 1 base, with 14 bases between. The V gene's germline CDR1 is SGHRS and CDR2 YFSETQ. The CDR3 is 14 amino acids.

This clonotype was seen ten or more times. The J gene is TRBJ2-1, the V gene TRBV29-1; TRBD2 agrees at 7 bases. V gave up 6 bases and J gave up 2 bases; unmatched junction bases: 4. There are 13 residues in the CDR3. Germline CDR1 SQVTM, CDR2 ANQGSEA. This CDR3 is CSVRDYAYNEQFF. As DNA, the CDR3 is TGCAGCGTCCGGGACTACGCCTACAATGAGCAGTTCTTC.

At least ten counts were recorded for this clonotype. V usage is TRBV5-6 and J usage is TRBJ2-5; D is undetermined. The CDR3 has 15 residues. Per the germline V gene, CDR1 is SGHDT and CDR2 is YYEEEE. Trimming removed 2 bases at V and 1 base at J, with 12 bases between. This chain's CDR3 is CASSFFRKPQETQYF. For the CDR3, the DNA is TGTGCCAGCAGCTTTTTTCGGAAACCCCAAGAGACCCAGTACTTC.

This clonotype was found many times. The rearrangement uses TRBV21-1 and TRBJ1-5; the table calls TRBD1, which could not be checked here. TRBV21-1 is an annotated pseudogene. There are 20 residues in the CDR3. The CDR3 bases are TGTGCCAGCAGCAAAGTTGGGGTTGAGGGGGGGCAAGCGGGCAATCAGCCCCAGCATTTT. It encodes CASSKVGVEGGQAGNQPQHF.

This clonotype showed up many times. The chain couples TRBV5-1 to TRBJ2-1; D might be TRBD2 (6 bases). The ends were cut back, 3 bases at V and 5 bases at J, with 9 bases in the middle. The CDR3 length is 13 residues. Germline assignment: CDR1 SGHRS and CDR2 YFSETQ. The DNA of the CDR3 is TGCGCCAGCAGCTCCGGGGGTGACAATGAGCAGTTCTTC. Its translation: CASSSGGDNEQFF.

This chain joins TRBV10-2 and TRBJ1-1; D remains ambiguous. Trimming left V 6 bases short and J 11 bases short, with 13 bases between. There are 11 residues in the CDR3. CDR1 and CDR2 from the germline V gene are WSHSY and SAAADI. The CDR3 is CASRVPSRAFF. The CDR3 DNA follows: TGCGCCAGCAGAGTGCCCTCCCGGGCTTTCTTT.

V is TRBV19 and J is TRBJ2-3; possible D gene TRBD2, 6 bases. The CDR3 length is 15 residues. Germline CDR1 and CDR2: LNHDA and SQIVND (reference sequence). The germline V and J ends were trimmed by 3 bases and 6 bases, with 16 bases remaining between them. The CDR3 loop is CASSMTRTTLDTQYF. CDR3 nucleotides: TGTGCCAGTAGTATGACTAGAACGACCCTTGATACGCAGTATTTT.